Described below is a single T cell receptor (beta chain) sequence and its context. This sample is drawn from a study of blood T cell repertoires in COVID-19. At the level of the study: Acute and convalescent COVID-19 samples came from the United States, Italy and Spain. Nucleic acid was either cDNA or gDNA, and it came from T cells, B-cell-depleted T cells, or PBMCs.

J gave up 5 bases and V 11 bases, and 17 bases lay outside the gene matches. The CDR3 runs to 15 residues. CDR1 and CDR2 from the germline V gene are ENHRY and SYGVKD. Authors' processing steps: Reference gene primer amplification gave nucleated cell count estimates. Clones were read by immunoSEQ multiplex PCR, and TCRdb kept only the in-frame ones, dropping some. The D gene and trimming were derived from the DNA, and the V and J assignments and clone size from that table. The sample contains tens of thousands of clones, under 85% of which appear only once. This clonotype was obtained from a man aged 80 or over with acute or convalescent COVID-19. Specimen: peripheral blood. The chain joins TRBV10-3 to TRBJ2-5; 7 nucleotides align to TRBD2. CDR3 bases: TGTGCCGGTGGAGAAGGGGCTAGCGGAACGGAGACCCAGTACTTC. Translated: CAGGEGASGTETQYF.